This TCR beta chain was found in a study of beta chain features in type 1 diabetes. Whole-study findings and limits: When VDJ junctions were examined, type 1 diabetes patients showed fewer insertions and more deletions. Within patients, naive, central memory and Treg TCRB repertoires seemed more similar than within healthy donors.

Sorted cells reached over 98% purity in every population. In its sample, this clone was seen a few times. Its antigen is unknown. V lost 5 bases and J lost 6; bases outside the gene matches: 9. Germline V gene data show CDR1 as SEHNR and CDR2 as FQNEAQ (reference sequence). The CDR3 contains 15 residues. Of the isolated RNA, all was reverse transcribed, and so the sequenced material was expressed TCRB transcripts. The protocol was immunoSEQ multiplex PCR, while the TCRdb copy is restricted to in-frame clones and leaves out a portion. The data show around 430,000 clones, roughly 30% seen once. The sample consisted of naive CD4+ T cells from blood. This receptor was identified in a man younger than 35 in good health. This chain connects TRBV7-9 to TRBJ2-3; 9 bases line up with TRBD1. The CDR3 reads CASSTAGTGSDTQYF. Written as DNA, the CDR3 is TGTGCCAGCAGCACCGCCGGGACAGGGTCCGATACGCAGTATTTT.